This TCR beta chain emerged from a study of blood T cell repertoires in COVID-19. Study-wide background: PBMCs, B-cell-depleted T cells, or T cells provided the cDNA or gDNA that made up the material.

TCRdb's table, derived via immunoSEQ multiplex PCR, lists solely in-frame clones and lacks some. The table shows just under 350,000 clones, with approximately 89% occurring only once. There are 16 residues in the CDR3. The germline V gene encodes CDR1 MRHNA and CDR2 SNTAGT. The J segment lost 4 bases and the V segment lost 0 bases, leaving 4 bases of the junction unmatched. The origin of this receptor is a woman in her late teens or twenties who had recovered from COVID-19. The chain joins TRBV6-4 to TRBJ2-2; 8 nucleotides match TRBD1. Sequencing was carried out using peripheral blood. CDR3 in amino acids: CASSDSTGAPTGELFF. The CDR3 DNA sequence: TGTGCCAGCAGTGACTCGACAGGGGCCCCCACCGGGGAGCTGTTTTTT.